Reported below is one T cell receptor beta chain. Its antigen is not identified. This record belongs to a study of shared clonotypes between healthy human individuals. Study-wide points: The study found about 5% of naive CD4 clonotypes shared across four donors.

The V end lost 9 bases, the J end lost 6 bases, and 12 bases lay between the germline ends. The CDR3 is 11 amino acids. CDR1 and CDR2 from the germline V gene are LNHDA and SQIVND (reference sequence). Assay used: immunoSEQ multiplex PCR; TCRdb lists only in-frame clones, some missing. The sample includes approximately 600,000 clones, roughly 96% of them seen just once. The naive CD8 fraction comprised CD45RO-negative cells positively selected for CCR7 and excluded terminally differentiated effector memory CD45RA+ cells. The sequence was collected from a woman in her 30s in good health. This chain connects TRBV19 to TRBJ2-7; tentative D call: TRBD2 (5 bases). The sample consisted of naive CD8+ T cells sorted from blood. The chain's CDR3 is CASQGLREQYF. The CDR3, as DNA: TGTGCCAGCCAAGGACTCCGCGAGCAGTACTTC.